The rows below give T cell receptor beta chains drawn from one sample of a study of CD8 T cells in ankylosing spondylitis. TCRdb itself ran the 5' RACE reads through MiXCR, one entry per CDR3 protein. The sample lists about 540,000 distinct CDR3 sequences, roughly 13% occurring once. Sequencing input: blood, either unsorted or a sorted T cell fraction (not recorded which). These receptors were obtained from a male donor with ankylosing spondylitis. CDR3s include the opening cysteine and the closing phenylalanine or tryptophan. Fields, in order: V gene, D gene, CDR3 length, J gene, clone size, CDR3 DNA, CDR3 protein. The D gene is left open where the match is weak. The size of a clone is reported for some rows only, either as once, few or many, or as a class for expanded clones.

V gene: TRBV6-1; D gene: TRBD1; CDR3 length: 13; J gene: TRBJ1-2; clone size: -; CDR3 DNA: TGTGCCCCGCGACAGGGAGCTAACTATGGCTACACCTTC; CDR3 protein: CAPRQGANYGYTF
V gene: TRBV7-2; D gene: -; CDR3 length: 15; J gene: TRBJ2-1; clone size: -; CDR3 DNA: TGTGCCAGCAGCGGCGGTCCGTCGGCTACGAATGAGCAGTTCTTC; CDR3 protein: CASSGGPSATNEQFF
V gene: TRBV3-1; D gene: TRBD2; CDR3 length: 12; J gene: TRBJ2-1; clone size: many; CDR3 DNA: TGTGCCAGCAGCCCCCTGGCGGGAGAACAGTTCTTC; CDR3 protein: CASSPLAGEQFF
V gene: TRBV2; D gene: TRBD1; CDR3 length: 13; J gene: TRBJ1-1; clone size: -; CDR3 DNA: TGTGCCAGCAGTAAGGGACAGGGCACTGAAGCTTTCTTT; CDR3 protein: CASSKGQGTEAFF
V gene: TRBV5-1; D gene: -; CDR3 length: 15; J gene: TRBJ2-1; clone size: few; CDR3 DNA: TGCGCCAGCAGCTCCCTAGTTGGGGACTACAATGAGCAGTTCTTC; CDR3 protein: CASSSLVGDYNEQFF
V gene: TRBV20-1; D gene: -; CDR3 length: 12; J gene: TRBJ2-5; clone size: few; CDR3 DNA: TGCAGTGTCGGACTCATCCAAGAGACCCAGTACTTC; CDR3 protein: CSVGLIQETQYF
V gene: TRBV7-6; D gene: -; CDR3 length: 12; J gene: TRBJ2-2; clone size: -; CDR3 DNA: TGTGCCAGCAGCTTTACACCCGGGGAGCTGTTTTTT; CDR3 protein: CASSFTPGELFF
V gene: TRBV6-1; D gene: -; CDR3 length: 16; J gene: TRBJ2-3; clone size: -; CDR3 DNA: TGTGCCAGCAGTGAACGAGCGGGCGGGGCCACAGATACGCAGTATTTT; CDR3 protein: CASSERAGGATDTQYF
V gene: TRBV5-1; D gene: TRBD1; CDR3 length: 16; J gene: TRBJ1-4; clone size: -; CDR3 DNA: TGCGCCAGCAGCTTACAGGGGCCAGGAACTAATGAAAAACTGTTTTTT; CDR3 protein: CASSLQGPGTNEKLFF
V gene: TRBV6-1; D gene: -; CDR3 length: 14; J gene: TRBJ2-7; clone size: -; CDR3 DNA: TGTGCCAGCAGTCCCGGACAGAAGCCCTACGAGCAGTACTTC; CDR3 protein: CASSPGQKPYEQYF
V gene: TRBV12-3/TRBV12-4; D gene: -; CDR3 length: 13; J gene: TRBJ2-1; clone size: -; CDR3 DNA: TGTGCCAGCAGTATTAACCTACAGGGCGGGCAGTTCTTC; CDR3 protein: CASSINLQGGQFF
V gene: TRBV12-3/TRBV12-4; D gene: -; CDR3 length: 15; J gene: TRBJ2-3; clone size: many; CDR3 DNA: TGTGCCAGCAGTTTAAAGAGCTGGAGCACAGATACGCAGTATTTT; CDR3 protein: CASSLKSWSTDTQYF
V gene: TRBV6-1; D gene: -; CDR3 length: 13; J gene: TRBJ2-2; clone size: few; CDR3 DNA: TGTGCCAGCCGGCGGGGCAAAACCGGGGAGCTGTTTTTT; CDR3 protein: CASRRGKTGELFF
V gene: TRBV29-1; D gene: TRBD1; CDR3 length: 14; J gene: TRBJ1-4; clone size: -; CDR3 DNA: TGCAGCGTGAGACACTGGACAGGGGGTGAAAAACTGTTTTTT; CDR3 protein: CSVRHWTGGEKLFF
V gene: TRBV9; D gene: -; CDR3 length: 15; J gene: TRBJ1-6; clone size: -; CDR3 DNA: TGTGCCAGCAGCTCCCTAGGCGGTAGTAATTCACCCCTCCACTTT; CDR3 protein: CASSSLGGSNSPLHF
V gene: TRBV18; D gene: TRBD1; CDR3 length: 16; J gene: TRBJ1-1; clone size: -; CDR3 DNA: TGTGCCAGCTCACAGGAGACAGGGGCCAGGAACACTGAAGCTTTCTTT; CDR3 protein: CASSQETGARNTEAFF
V gene: TRBV7-6; D gene: TRBD1; CDR3 length: 15; J gene: TRBJ1-6; clone size: few; CDR3 DNA: TGTGCCAGCAGCGCGGGGACAGGGCAGAATTCACCCCTCCACTTT; CDR3 protein: CASSAGTGQNSPLHF
V gene: TRBV7-8; D gene: -; CDR3 length: 12; J gene: TRBJ1-6; clone size: many; CDR3 DNA: TGTGCCAGCAGCTACGGGAATTCACCCCTCCACTTT; CDR3 protein: CASSYGNSPLHF
V gene: TRBV6-1; D gene: -; CDR3 length: 13; J gene: TRBJ1-5; clone size: few; CDR3 DNA: TGTGCCAGCAGCGAGCCAGGTCGGCAGCCCCAGCATTTT; CDR3 protein: CASSEPGRQPQHF
V gene: TRBV12-3/TRBV12-4; D gene: TRBD1; CDR3 length: 15; J gene: TRBJ1-5; clone size: many; CDR3 DNA: TGTGCCAGCAGTTTGAGGGACAGGGGTTATCAGCCCCAGCATTTT; CDR3 protein: CASSLRDRGYQPQHF
V gene: TRBV11-2; D gene: -; CDR3 length: 13; J gene: TRBJ2-2; clone size: few; CDR3 DNA: TGTGCCAGCAGCTTTGATGTCACCGGGGAGCTGTTTTTT; CDR3 protein: CASSFDVTGELFF
V gene: TRBV5-1; D gene: TRBD1; CDR3 length: 14; J gene: TRBJ1-4; clone size: few; CDR3 DNA: TGCGCCAGCAGCCAAGACAGGGGGAGCGAAAAACTGTTTTTT; CDR3 protein: CASSQDRGSEKLFF
V gene: TRBV12-3/TRBV12-4; D gene: -; CDR3 length: 13; J gene: TRBJ2-1; clone size: -; CDR3 DNA: TGTGCCAGCAACCGGCAGGGGGGCAATGAGCAGTTCTTC; CDR3 protein: CASNRQGGNEQFF
V gene: TRBV7-2; D gene: -; CDR3 length: 14; J gene: TRBJ2-5; clone size: -; CDR3 DNA: TGTGCCAGCAGCTTAGCGCGAGGGGGTGAGACCCAGTACTTC; CDR3 protein: CASSLARGGETQYF
V gene: TRBV18; D gene: TRBD2; CDR3 length: 13; J gene: TRBJ2-5; clone size: few; CDR3 DNA: TGTGCCAGCTCACCGGGAGGGTATGAGACCCAGTACTTC; CDR3 protein: CASSPGGYETQYF
V gene: TRBV20-1; D gene: -; CDR3 length: 12; J gene: TRBJ1-2; clone size: few; CDR3 DNA: TGCAGTGCTAGAGGGGGTGGCAGTCGCTACACCTTC; CDR3 protein: CSARGGGSRYTF
V gene: TRBV29-1; D gene: -; CDR3 length: 14; J gene: TRBJ2-1; clone size: many; CDR3 DNA: TGCAGCGTTGAGACGGGGATACCTTACAATGAGCAGTTCTTC; CDR3 protein: CSVETGIPYNEQFF
V gene: TRBV7-2; D gene: -; CDR3 length: 15; J gene: TRBJ1-1; clone size: few; CDR3 DNA: TGTGCCAGCAGCCGAAGGTATAGTGCGAACACTGAAGCTTTCTTT; CDR3 protein: CASSRRYSANTEAFF
V gene: TRBV7-8; D gene: -; CDR3 length: 16; J gene: TRBJ2-2; clone size: -; CDR3 DNA: TGTGCCAGCAGCCATTTGGAGGGCCGGAACACCGGGGAGCTGTTTTTT; CDR3 protein: CASSHLEGRNTGELFF
V gene: TRBV7-8; D gene: TRBD1; CDR3 length: 12; J gene: TRBJ2-7; clone size: many; CDR3 DNA: TGTGCCAGCAGCTTAGAAGGGGGACAGGGGTACTTC; CDR3 protein: CASSLEGGQGYF
V gene: TRBV14; D gene: -; CDR3 length: 15; J gene: TRBJ1-2; clone size: -; CDR3 DNA: TGTGCCAGCAGCCAAGACGGAACAGGGCGGAATGGCTACACCTTC; CDR3 protein: CASSQDGTGRNGYTF
V gene: TRBV25-1; D gene: -; CDR3 length: 14; J gene: TRBJ2-5; clone size: -; CDR3 DNA: TGTGCCAGCAGTGTGACCAGGGCTGCCGAGACCCAGTACTTC; CDR3 protein: CASSVTRAAETQYF
V gene: TRBV27; D gene: -; CDR3 length: 18; J gene: TRBJ1-1; clone size: -; CDR3 DNA: TGTGCCAGCAAAGGGGGTACCGTGGGGGCCGGGATGAACACTGAAGCTTTCTTT; CDR3 protein: CASKGGTVGAGMNTEAFF
V gene: TRBV29-1; D gene: TRBD1; CDR3 length: 14; J gene: TRBJ1-2; clone size: -; CDR3 DNA: TGCAGCGTTGAATTAGACAGGGGGAATTATGGCTACACCTTC; CDR3 protein: CSVELDRGNYGYTF
V gene: TRBV3-1; D gene: -; CDR3 length: 13; J gene: TRBJ2-3; clone size: -; CDR3 DNA: TGTGCCAGCAGCCAAGTTCCCCAATATACGCAGTATTTT; CDR3 protein: CASSQVPQYTQYF
V gene: TRBV30; D gene: TRBD1; CDR3 length: 14; J gene: TRBJ2-1; clone size: few; CDR3 DNA: TGTGCCTGGGCCCCAGGGGGCTCCTACAATGAGCAGTTCTTC; CDR3 protein: CAWAPGGSYNEQFF
V gene: TRBV6-1; D gene: -; CDR3 length: 15; J gene: TRBJ1-1; clone size: -; CDR3 DNA: TGTGCCAGCAGTGGTCCCAGGGTGGCGAATGCTGAAGCTTTCTTT; CDR3 protein: CASSGPRVANAEAFF
V gene: TRBV24-1; D gene: -; CDR3 length: 19; J gene: TRBJ2-3; clone size: -; CDR3 DNA: TGTGCCACCAGCGGGGGCTCCTCGGAGGGGGCAGCTAGCACAGATACGCAGTATTTT; CDR3 protein: CATSGGSSEGAASTDTQYF
V gene: TRBV27; D gene: -; CDR3 length: 15; J gene: TRBJ2-1; clone size: -; CDR3 DNA: TGTGCCAGCAGTTTCCACCCCGACAGGGACTATGAGCAGTTCTTC; CDR3 protein: CASSFHPDRDYEQFF
V gene: TRBV4-2; D gene: TRBD2; CDR3 length: 18; J gene: TRBJ2-3; clone size: many; CDR3 DNA: TGTGCCAGCAGCCGAGTATCCAAGTCGGGGAGGGCGCCCCATACGCAGTATTTT; CDR3 protein: CASSRVSKSGRAPHTQYF
V gene: TRBV12-3/TRBV12-4; D gene: -; CDR3 length: 14; J gene: TRBJ2-1; clone size: few; CDR3 DNA: TGTGCCAGTTCAAGCAACCCAGCATACAATGAGCAGTTCTTC; CDR3 protein: CASSSNPAYNEQFF
V gene: TRBV12-3/TRBV12-4; D gene: TRBD1; CDR3 length: 15; J gene: TRBJ2-2; clone size: many; CDR3 DNA: TGTGCCAGCAGGGGGACAGGGGCGAACACCGGGGAGCTGTTTTTT; CDR3 protein: CASRGTGANTGELFF
V gene: TRBV12-3/TRBV12-4; D gene: -; CDR3 length: 17; J gene: TRBJ2-6; clone size: few; CDR3 DNA: TGTGCCAGCAGTTTAAGGGTTCTGAGCTCTGGGGCCAACGTCCTGACTTTC; CDR3 protein: CASSLRVLSSGANVLTF
V gene: TRBV11-2; D gene: TRBD2; CDR3 length: 16; J gene: TRBJ2-5; clone size: -; CDR3 DNA: TGTGCCAGCAGCTTAGATTTGAGTAGCGGGACAGAGACCCAGTACTTC; CDR3 protein: CASSLDLSSGTETQYF
V gene: TRBV10-1; D gene: -; CDR3 length: 15; J gene: TRBJ1-3; clone size: many; CDR3 DNA: TGCGCCAGCAGCCGAGCCGGGGGTGATGGAAACACCATATATTTT; CDR3 protein: CASSRAGGDGNTIYF
V gene: TRBV5-1; D gene: -; CDR3 length: 13; J gene: TRBJ1-1; clone size: -; CDR3 DNA: TGCGCCAGCAGCCTAAGTTGGGACACTGAAGCTTTCTTT; CDR3 protein: CASSLSWDTEAFF
V gene: TRBV20-1; D gene: TRBD1; CDR3 length: 14; J gene: TRBJ1-5; clone size: -; CDR3 DNA: TGCAGTGCATCTGGGACAGGGGTCAATCAGCCCCAGCATTTT; CDR3 protein: CSASGTGVNQPQHF
V gene: TRBV20-1; D gene: -; CDR3 length: 11; J gene: TRBJ2-1; clone size: -; CDR3 DNA: TGCAGTGCTAGTCCCCGGGACTGGCAGTTCTTC; CDR3 protein: CSASPRDWQFF
V gene: TRBV24-1; D gene: TRBD1; CDR3 length: 18; J gene: TRBJ1-2; clone size: few; CDR3 DNA: TGTGCCACCAGTGATTTGAGAGAGGACAGGGGAGGTACTGGTGGCTACACCTTC; CDR3 protein: CATSDLREDRGGTGGYTF
V gene: TRBV7-9; D gene: TRBD1; CDR3 length: 16; J gene: TRBJ1-1; clone size: few; CDR3 DNA: TGTGCCAGCAGCTTCCACAGGGGATCTGGGAGCACTGAAGCTTTCTTT; CDR3 protein: CASSFHRGSGSTEAFF
V gene: TRBV20-1; D gene: TRBD1; CDR3 length: 15; J gene: TRBJ1-2; clone size: -; CDR3 DNA: TGCAGTGCTAGCAACTCGGGACAGGGGATCCTAGGCTACACCTTC; CDR3 protein: CSASNSGQGILGYTF